The 8 T cell receptor beta chains listed next were all sequenced from one sample in a study of shared clonotypes between healthy human individuals. Method: immunoSEQ multiplex PCR; TCRdb's copy keeps in-frame clones and lacks some. The table records 1.5 million to 2.5 million clones, just under 95% of them present only once. Naive CD8 isolation took CD45RO-negative cells positively selected for CCR7 and excluded terminally differentiated effector memory CD45RA+ cells. Source material: naive CD8+ T cells sorted from blood. These TCRs come from a man between 18 and 35 years old in good health.

This chain uses TRBV30 with TRBJ2-3; 10 bases fit TRBD2. Germline assignment: CDR1 GTSNPN and CDR2 SVGIG (reference sequence). Trimming removed 5 bases from V and 4 bases from J; junction bases left unmatched: 6. The CDR3 sequence is 14 residues long. The CDR3 nucleotides are TGTGCCTGGGGGACTAGCGATGGAGCAGATACGCAGTATTTT. Protein sequence: CAWGTSDGADTQYF.

This rearrangement joins TRBV7-6 to TRBJ2-7, with D tentatively TRBD1 (5 bases). Germline CDR1 and CDR2: SGHVS and FNYEAQ. This CDR3 is built from 13 residues. V lost 5 bases and J 5 bases, leaving 13 bases between the germline ends. The CDR3 sequence: CASSLIPRDEQYF. The CDR3 DNA is TGTGCCAGCAGCCTAATCCCCAGGGACGAGCAGTACTTC.

Worth noting for this clone: The sample holds other DNA sequences that translate to the same CDR3. This chain connects TRBV27 to TRBJ2-7, with 10 bases lining up with TRBD1. This CDR3 contains 14 residues. Unmatched junction bases numbered 3, after V lost 3 bases and J lost 4 bases. Germline CDR1 is MNHEY and CDR2 is SMNVEV (reference sequence). The CDR3 region is CASSFGQGVYEQYF. The DNA of the CDR3 is TGTGCCAGCAGTTTTGGACAGGGGGTATACGAGCAGTACTTC.

This clone has a single count. J is TRBJ2-7 and V is TRBV5-4, with 9 bases lining up with TRBD1. Germline loops: CDR1 SGHNT, CDR2 YYREEE (reference sequence). V lost 3 bases, J lost 1 base, and 5 bases stayed unmatched. CDR3 length equals 15 residues. CDR3 in amino acids: CASSWGQGGSYEQYF. CDR3 DNA sequence: TGTGCCAGCAGCTGGGGACAGGGAGGGTCCTACGAGCAGTACTTC.

About this clone itself: Other DNA sequences in this sample translate to the same CDR3. For the CDR3, the DNA is TGCGCCAGCAGCCAAGATTTGGCAGGGTCTGGAAACACCATATATTTT. It codes for CASSQDLAGSGNTIYF. V and J are TRBV4-3 and TRBJ1-3, with TRBD1 as a possible D gene (5 bases). CDR3 length: 16 amino acids. Trimming left V 0 bases short and J 1 base short, with 10 bases between. Germline CDR1 reads LGHNA; CDR2 reads YSLEER.

V is TRBV9 and J is TRBJ2-5, with D uncertain. V lost 3 bases, J lost 4 bases, and 16 bases lay in between. CDR3 length: 15 residues. Germline-derived CDR1 and CDR2 are SGDLS and YYNGEE. CDR3 DNA: TGTGCCAGCAGCGACAAACCCGGCCCGACAGAGACCCAGTACTTC. This codes for CASSDKPGPTETQYF.

The genes are TRBV12-2 and TRBJ1-5; the listed D gene, TRBD1, was not tested against the DNA. TRBV12-2 is recorded as a pseudogene. The CDR3 runs 16 residues. CDR3 protein: CASRYGTGGADQPQHF. The DNA for the CDR3 is TGTGCAAGTCGCTACGGGACAGGGGGCGCCGATCAGCCCCAGCATTTT.

As concerns this clone: The sample holds other DNA sequences that translate to the same CDR3. The chain combines TRBV7-6 with TRBJ2-7, with 7 bases lining up with TRBD1. V shed 3 bases, J shed 4 bases, and the junction held 3 bases outside the gene matches. This CDR3 comprises 13 residues. Germline V gene sequence: CDR1 SGHVS, CDR2 FNYEAQ. The CDR3: CASSFGQAYEQYF. The CDR3 DNA is TGTGCCAGCAGCTTCGGACAGGCGTACGAGCAGTACTTC.